The 31 T cell receptor beta chains given below trace back to one sample, sequenced in a study of T cells after yellow fever vaccination. Each CDR3 protein gets one entry after TCRdb re-called the 5' RACE reads with MiXCR. The sample has some 260,000 distinct CDR3 sequences, approximately 5.2% seen once. Source: CD4+ T cells sorted from PBMCs, taken on the day of the yellow fever booster vaccination. The receptors were gathered from a man between 18 and 35 years old who received the YFV17D yellow fever vaccine.

V is TRBV12-3 or TRBV12-4 and J is TRBJ2-2; D is possibly TRBD1 (6 bases). The CDR3 contains 15 residues. Trimming took 6 bases from V and 0 from J, leaving 11 bases between them. As DNA, the CDR3 is TGTGCCAGCAGAACATGGACAGCGAACACCGGGGAGCTGTTTTTT. Translating gives CASRTWTANTGELFF.

This clonotype came up a few times. The chain recombines TRBV28 with TRBJ1-5; 8 positions agree with TRBD1. J was trimmed by 2 bases and V by 7 bases; bases with no gene match: 7. This CDR3 comprises 15 residues. Looked up from germline, CDR1 is MDHEN and CDR2 is SYDVKM. The CDR3 DNA reads as TGTGCCAGCACTTCCGGGACAGGAGGCAATCAGCCCCAGCATTTT. This gives the protein CASTSGTGGNQPQHF.

This chain uses TRBV19 with TRBJ2-1, with no clear D. There are 13 residues in the CDR3. Germline CDR1 LNHDA, CDR2 SQIVND (reference sequence). Trimming cost V 5 bases and J 4 bases, with 9 bases left between them. The CDR3 spells CASSDGLYNEQFF. CDR3 bases: TGTGCCAGTAGTGACGGGCTATACAATGAGCAGTTCTTC. Using reference TRBV19 and TRBJ2-1 for the parts outside the CDR3, the full variable domain is DGGITQSPKYLFRKEGQNVTLSCEQNLNHDAMYWYRQDPGQGLRLIYYSQIVNDFQKGDIAEGYSVSREKKESFPLTVTSAQKNPTAFYLCASSDGLYNEQFFGPGTRLTVL.

This clonotype has ten or more counts. V gene TRBV6-5 combines with J gene TRBJ2-7, with D perhaps matching TRBD1 or TRBD2 (5 bases each). Germline V CDR1 and CDR2: MNHEY, SVGAGI. This CDR3 is 13 amino acids long. V dropped 10 bases and J dropped 6 bases, with 19 bases sitting between them. In DNA form, the CDR3 reads TGTGCCACTAGCCGGGACGGATTGGGCGAGCAGTACGTC. It codes for CATSRDGLGEQYV.

J is TRBJ2-7 and V is TRBV7-2; 8 bases map to TRBD2. CDR1 is SGHTA, CDR2 FQGNSA, per germline. The V gene end was trimmed by 8 bases and the J gene end by 2 bases; junction bases not matched to a gene: 11. The CDR3 loop spans 15 amino acids. The CDR3 loop reads CASGRRGGEPYEQYF. The DNA of the CDR3 is TGTGCCAGCGGACGCCGGGGGGGGGAACCCTACGAGCAGTACTTC.

The rearrangement joins TRBV19 to TRBJ2-7, with 9 bases lining up with TRBD1. J gave up 0 bases and V 5 bases, and 8 bases lay outside the gene matches. The CDR3 loop spans 16 amino acids. CDR1 and CDR2 from the germline V gene are LNHDA and SQIVND (reference sequence). The CDR3 nucleotides are TGTGCCAGTAGTCCCGGGACAGGGACGAGCTCCTACGAGCAGTACTTC. Protein: CASSPGTGTSSYEQYF.

This clonotype has only a few counts. This chain connects TRBV12-3 or TRBV12-4 to TRBJ2-5; 7 bases are a match to TRBD1. This CDR3 region has 14 residues. Unmatched junction bases numbered 5, after V lost 2 bases and J lost 5 bases. CDR3 coding DNA: TGTGCCAGCAGTTTAAGGGACAGAGGGGAGACCCAGTACTTC. This sequence encodes CASSLRDRGETQYF.

This clonotype was observed a few times. This chain connects TRBV5-1 to TRBJ1-6, with D tentatively TRBD1 (5 bases). CDR1 and CDR2 from the germline V gene are SGHRS and YFSETQ. Trimming cost V 7 bases and J 3 bases, with 11 bases left between them. The CDR3 contains 14 residues. The CDR3 here is CASRGEYYNSPLHF. The CDR3 nucleotides are TGCGCCAGCCGAGGGGAGTACTATAATTCACCCCTCCACTTT. Based on the CDR3 plus reference TRBV5-1 and TRBJ1-6, the full variable domain is KAGVTQTPRYLIKTRGQQVTLSCSPISGHRSVSWYQQTPGQGLQFLFEYFSETQRNKGNFPGRFSGRQFSNSRSEMNVSTLELGDSALYLCASRGEYYNSPLHFGNGTRLTVT.

At least ten counts were recorded for this clonotype. The genes are TRBV10-3 and TRBJ1-5; D remains ambiguous. The germline V gene encodes CDR1 ENHRY and CDR2 SYGVKD. With 6 bases removed from V and 5 bases from J, the gap between germline ends came to 8 bases. The CDR3 covers 12 residues. The CDR3 DNA reads as TGTGCCATCAGCGACGGTGATCAGCCCCAGCATTTT. Encoded protein: CAISDGDQPQHF.

This clonotype was picked up a small number of times. The chain joins TRBV7-3 to TRBJ2-1; perhaps TRBD1 as D (6 bases). The CDR3 length is 14 residues. Trimming shortened V by 4 bases and J by 5 bases, and 12 bases separated the two germline ends. Germline V gene data show CDR1 as SGHTA and CDR2 as FQGTGA. CDR3 DNA: TGTGCCAGCAGCTCGGGTGGGGGCCACAATGAGCAGTTCTTC. It is translated as CASSSGGGHNEQFF.

There are a few counts of this clonotype. The chain combines TRBV28 with TRBJ1-5; the D gene is possibly TRBD1 (6 bases). Per the germline V gene, CDR1 is MDHEN and CDR2 is SYDVKM. The CDR3 is 15 amino acids. Trimming stripped 6 bases from V and 7 bases from J, with 19 bases between. For the CDR3, the DNA is TGTGCCAGCAGCCCGACAGGAAGGGGGTACCAGCCCCAGCATTTT. Translated, it gives CASSPTGRGYQPQHF.

This clonotype was detected a few times. V gene TRBV18 combines with J gene TRBJ2-7, with unresolved D. Germline values: CDR1 KGHSH, CDR2 LQKENI. Trimming stripped 4 bases from V and 7 bases from J, with 8 bases between. This CDR3 is built from 11 residues. CDR3 protein: CASSQTFEQYF. The DNA of the CDR3 is TGTGCCAGCTCACAGACGTTTGAGCAGTACTTC.

The chain joins TRBV3-1 to TRBJ1-2, with D maybe TRBD1 (6 bases). Looked up from germline, CDR1 is LGHDT and CDR2 is YNNKEL (reference sequence). CDR3 length: 15 residues. V lost 5 bases and J lost 3, with 16 bases in between. The CDR3 DNA is TGTGCCAGCAGCACCTACCGGGGGCCATACTATGGCTACACCTTC. Amino acid sequence: CASSTYRGPYYGYTF.

This clonotype was seen at least ten times. J is TRBJ1-5 and V is TRBV4-1; perhaps TRBD1 as D (5 bases). Germline loops: CDR1 MGHRA, CDR2 YSYEKL. The CDR3 spans 16 residues. Trimming cost V 3 bases and J 9 bases, with 21 bases left between them. In DNA form, the CDR3 reads TGCGCCAGCAGCCAGATAGATATGGGGCTGGCGGGGCCCCAGCATTTT. Translating gives CASSQIDMGLAGPQHF.

V gene TRBV5-1 combines with J gene TRBJ2-3; 14 positions agree with TRBD2. J gave up 3 bases and V 3 bases, and 3 bases lay outside the gene matches. This CDR3 region has 16 residues. The germline CDR1 and CDR2 sequences are SGHRS and YFSETQ. CDR3 loop: CASSSGLAGVTDTQYF. The CDR3 coding sequence is TGCGCCAGCAGCTCGGGACTAGCGGGGGTTACAGATACGCAGTATTTT. The full variable domain, with the rest looked up from reference TRBV5-1 and TRBJ2-3, is KAGVTQTPRYLIKTRGQQVTLSCSPISGHRSVSWYQQTPGQGLQFLFEYFSETQRNKGNFPGRFSGRQFSNSRSEMNVSTLELGDSALYLCASSSGLAGVTDTQYFGPGTRLTVL.

This clonotype has just a few counts. The chain carries TRBV5-4 and TRBJ2-7, with a weak D call TRBD2 (5 bases). Trimming removed 2 bases at V and 6 bases at J, with 18 bases between. Germline V gene lookup returns CDR1 SGHNT and CDR2 YYREEE (reference sequence). This CDR3 spans 15 amino acids. The CDR3 reads CASSLSSVEAGEQYF. CDR3 nucleotides: TGTGCCAGCAGCTTATCGTCAGTGGAGGCAGGCGAGCAGTACTTC.

This clonotype was seen only a few times. DNA of the CDR3: TGCGCCAGCAGCTTGGAGGGCACAGCCCTTTACAATGAGCAGTTCTTC. The encoded protein is CASSLEGTALYNEQFF. The gene calls are TRBV5-1 and TRBJ2-1; D remains unclear. V was trimmed by 0 bases and J by 4 bases, leaving 14 bases between them. This CDR3 comprises 16 residues. CDR1 is SGHRS, CDR2 YFSETQ, per germline.

The J gene is TRBJ1-2, the V gene TRBV4-1; no firm D call. Germline lookup yields CDR1 MGHRA and CDR2 YSYEKL. V was pared by 0 bases and J by 2 bases, with 13 bases between. The CDR3 consists of 16 residues. In nucleotides, the CDR3 is TGCGCCAGCAGCCAAGAAGGTGCAGGTAGAAACTATGGCTACACCTTC. Amino acid sequence: CASSQEGAGRNYGYTF.

This clonotype was seen a handful of times. The chain is built from TRBV5-1 and TRBJ2-3; 12 nucleotides align to TRBD2. The germline gives CDR1 SGHRS, CDR2 YFSETQ. The V gene end was trimmed by 4 bases and the J gene end by 8 bases; junction bases not matched to a gene: 11. The CDR3 covers 16 residues. The CDR3 coding sequence is TGCGCCAGCAGCCAAACCCTAGCGGGGGGGCCGGGTACGCAGTATTTT. Encoded protein: CASSQTLAGGPGTQYF.

This clonotype turned up a few times. V usage is TRBV7-3 and J usage is TRBJ2-3, with 8 bases lining up with TRBD1. The CDR3 spans 15 residues. In germline, CDR1 is SGHTA, CDR2 FQGTGA. The V and J ends lost 5 bases and 1 base, in that order; junction bases with no gene match: 5. The DNA of the CDR3 is TGTGCCAGCAGCGCGCGGACAGGGCGCACAGATACGCAGTATTTT. It yields the protein CASSARTGRTDTQYF.

This clonotype has ten or more counts. The chain carries TRBV7-9 and TRBJ2-5; D perhaps matches TRBD1 (5 bases). Germline V gives CDR1 SEHNR, CDR2 FQNEAQ (reference sequence). The CDR3 loop spans 14 amino acids. Trimming pared 4 bases from V and 3 bases from J, leaving 12 bases between. For the CDR3, the DNA is TGTGCCAGCAGCTACTGGGGCAGAGAAGAGACCCAGTACTTC. Residues: CASSYWGREETQYF. The full variable domain, completed using reference TRBV7-9 and TRBJ2-5, is DTGVSQNPRHKITKRGQNVTFRCDPISEHNRLYWYRQTLGQGPEFLTYFQNEAQLEKSRLLSDRFSAERPKGSFSTLEIQRTEQGDSAMYLCASSYWGREETQYFGPGTRLLVL.

This clonotype was seen a few times. This chain connects TRBV29-1 to TRBJ1-5, with D possibly being TRBD1 (5 bases). The germline V gene encodes CDR1 SQVTM and CDR2 ANQGSEA. The V and J ends lost 4 bases and 1 base respectively, with 14 bases between them. The CDR3 sequence is 15 residues long. In DNA, the CDR3 is TGCAGCGTTGTAACGGGGGGTGGGAGCAATCAGCCCCAGCATTTT. Translated: CSVVTGGGSNQPQHF.

In this sample, this clonotype turned up many times. V and J are TRBV29-1 and TRBJ2-3; D ambiguous. Germline V gene lookup returns CDR1 SQVTM and CDR2 ANQGSEA. Trimming shortened V by 4 bases and J by 4 bases, and 6 bases separated the two germline ends. The CDR3 is 11 amino acids. This CDR3 is CSVGTADTQYF. CDR3 coding DNA: TGCAGCGTTGGCACCGCAGATACGCAGTATTTT.

The rearrangement links TRBV14 to TRBJ2-5; TRBD1 might be the D (5 bases). This CDR3 spans 15 amino acids. Germline V gives CDR1 SGHDN, CDR2 FVKESK. With 6 bases removed from V and 1 base from J, the gap between germline ends came to 15 bases. This CDR3 is CASSPGLKLQETQYF. DNA for the CDR3: TGTGCCAGCAGTCCAGGGTTAAAGCTCCAAGAGACCCAGTACTTC.

A single count supports this clonotype. Here the CDR3 reads CSARAEGYEQYF. The CDR3 nucleotides are TGCAGTGCCCGGGCTGAGGGCTACGAGCAGTACTTC. This chain links TRBV20-1 with TRBJ2-7; maybe TRBD2 (5 bases). V dropped 6 bases and J dropped 3 bases, with 12 bases sitting between them. The length of the CDR3 is 12 residues. CDR1 and CDR2 (germline): DFQATT, SNEGSKA (reference sequence).

V usage is TRBV5-1 and J usage is TRBJ2-1; tentatively, D is TRBD1 (5 bases). The CDR3 contains 14 residues. V shed 1 base and J shed 5 bases, with 10 bases lying between them. Germline V gives CDR1 SGHRS, CDR2 YFSETQ. CDR3 sequence: CASSLFVGDNEQFF. The CDR3 DNA follows: TGCGCCAGCAGCTTGTTCGTAGGGGACAATGAGCAGTTCTTC.

The J gene is TRBJ1-4, the V gene TRBV5-1; D unclear. Trimming took 3 bases from V and 5 from J, leaving 11 bases between them. Germline V gene data show CDR1 as SGHRS and CDR2 as YFSETQ. This CDR3 has 14 residues. The CDR3 protein is CASSSGFVNEKLFF. The CDR3 coding sequence is TGCGCCAGCAGCTCGGGCTTCGTGAATGAAAAACTGTTTTTT.

This clonotype appeared a few times. J is TRBJ2-5 and V is TRBV3-1; 10 nucleotides agree with TRBD2. With 4 bases clipped from V and 10 bases from J, the junction kept 12 bases outside the gene matches. Germline-derived CDR1 and CDR2 are LGHDT and YNNKEL (reference sequence). The CDR3 has 15 residues. As DNA, the CDR3 is TGTGCCAGCAGCCTTCTTAGCGGGGGGCCGGAGGTCCAGTACTTC. Protein product: CASSLLSGGPEVQYF.

This clonotype was seen at least ten times. The V call is TRBV5-1, the J call TRBJ2-4; no definite D call. This CDR3 has 17 amino acids. V lost 0 bases to trimming and J lost 1 base, with 14 bases between them. CDR1 is SGHRS and CDR2 is YFSETQ in the germline V gene. The CDR3 nucleotides are TGCGCCAGCAGCTTGGATGTCCGCAGTATGGCCAAAAACATTCAGTACTTC. As protein: CASSLDVRSMAKNIQYF.

The chain links TRBV7-2 to TRBJ2-4; the match to TRBD1 covers 7 bases. CDR1 SGHTA and CDR2 FQGNSA come from the germline V gene. Trimming removed 5 bases from V and 6 bases from J; junction bases left unmatched: 13. This CDR3 has 16 residues. The CDR3 sequence is CASSLWTGSPSNIQYF. The CDR3 DNA sequence: TGTGCCAGCAGCCTCTGGACAGGTTCCCCTTCAAACATTCAGTACTTC.

This clonotype has at least ten counts. The chain is built from TRBV7-9 and TRBJ2-1; either TRBD1 or TRBD2 may fit D (6 bases each). Between the trimmed V and J ends, which lost 5 bases and 0 bases, there was a span of 23 bases. The CDR3 is made up of 19 amino acids. From germline, CDR1 is SEHNR and CDR2 FQNEAQ (reference sequence). This CDR3 is CASSPRDGTGASSYNEQFF. CDR3 sequence (DNA): TGTGCCAGCAGCCCACGCGACGGTACGGGGGCCAGCTCCTACAATGAGCAGTTCTTC.